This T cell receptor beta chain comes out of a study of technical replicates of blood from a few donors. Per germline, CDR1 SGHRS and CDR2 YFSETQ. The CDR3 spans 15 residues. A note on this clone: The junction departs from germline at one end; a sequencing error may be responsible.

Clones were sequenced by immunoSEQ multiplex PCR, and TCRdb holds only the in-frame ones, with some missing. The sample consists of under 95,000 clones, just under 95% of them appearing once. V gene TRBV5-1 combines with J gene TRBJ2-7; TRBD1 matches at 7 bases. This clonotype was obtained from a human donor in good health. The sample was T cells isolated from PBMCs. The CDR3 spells CASSRPRDSLIQVDF. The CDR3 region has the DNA TGCGCCAGCAGCCGGCCTCGGGACAGTCTCATTCAGGTGGACTTC.